This is a list of T cell receptor beta chains from one sample in a study of cytomegalovirus exposure and HLA in healthy donors. Libraries were prepared by immunoSEQ multiplex PCR; TCRdb keeps only in-frame clonotypes and omits some of them. The table lists under 200,000 clones, around four fifths of them singletons. The sequenced sample was PBMCs. These receptors were taken from a woman between 45 and 65 years old in good health and CMV-seropositive. The CDR3 runs from the conserved cysteine through the conserved F or W. The D gene is left open where the match is weak.

TRBJ1-1 | TRBV9 | TRBD1 | CASSAQGSVTEAFF | TGTGCCAGCAGCGCACAGGGGAGCGTCACTGAAGCTTTCTTT
TRBJ2-5 | TRBV7-6 | NA | CASSLLPNRETQYF | TGTGCCAGCAGCTTATTGCCAAACCGGGAGACCCAGTACTTC
TRBJ1-2 | TRBV6-1 | NA | CASREGRERGRGYTF | TGTGCCAGCAGAGAGGGGAGGGAGAGAGGACGAGGCTACACCTTC
TRBJ2-5 | TRBV18 | TRBD2 | CASSPERTSGSQETQYF | TGTGCCAGCTCACCAGAAAGGACTAGCGGAAGCCAAGAGACCCAGTACTTC
TRBJ2-1 | TRBV28 | NA | CASSLTREQFF | TGTGCCAGCAGTTTAACCAGAGAGCAGTTCTTC
TRBJ2-7 | TRBV19 | TRBD2 | CASSKQRLAGARYYEQYF | TGTGCCAGTAGTAAACAGAGACTAGCGGGGGCCCGATATTACGAGCAGTACTTC
TRBJ2-5 | TRBV5-4 | TRBD2 | CASSREGETQYF | TGTGCCAGCAGCCGGGAGGGGGAGACCCAGTACTTC
TRBJ2-1 | TRBV7-2 | TRBD1 | CASSRDRGTYNEQFF | TGTGCCAGCAGCCGCGACAGGGGCACCTACAATGAGCAGTTCTTC
TRBJ2-7 | TRBV6-5 | TRBD1 | CASSYGDRSYEQYF | TGTGCCAGCAGTTACGGGGACAGATCCTACGAGCAGTACTTC
TRBJ1-2 | TRBV7-2 | TRBD1 | CASSLEGQGDGGYTF | TGTGCCAGCAGCTTAGAGGGACAGGGGGATGGTGGCTACACCTTC
TRBJ2-3 | TRBV30 | TRBD2 | CAWTAGGLGDTQYF | TGTGCCTGGACAGCGGGGGGGCTCGGGGATACGCAGTATTTT